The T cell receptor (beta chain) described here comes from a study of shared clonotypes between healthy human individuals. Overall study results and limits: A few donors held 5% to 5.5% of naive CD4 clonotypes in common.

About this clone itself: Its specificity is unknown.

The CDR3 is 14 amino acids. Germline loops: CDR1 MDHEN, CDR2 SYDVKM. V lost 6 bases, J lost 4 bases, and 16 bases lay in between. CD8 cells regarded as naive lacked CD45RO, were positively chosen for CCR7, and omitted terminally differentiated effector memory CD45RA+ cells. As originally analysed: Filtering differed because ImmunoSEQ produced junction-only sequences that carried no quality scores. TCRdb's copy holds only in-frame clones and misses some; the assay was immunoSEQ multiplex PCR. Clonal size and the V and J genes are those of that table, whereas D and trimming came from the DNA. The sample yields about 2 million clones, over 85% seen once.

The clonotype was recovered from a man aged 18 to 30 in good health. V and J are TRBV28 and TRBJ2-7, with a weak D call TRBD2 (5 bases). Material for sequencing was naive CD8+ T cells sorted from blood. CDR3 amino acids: CASSNPEVAYEQYF. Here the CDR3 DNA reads TGTGCCAGCAGCAACCCCGAGGTAGCGTACGAGCAGTACTTC.